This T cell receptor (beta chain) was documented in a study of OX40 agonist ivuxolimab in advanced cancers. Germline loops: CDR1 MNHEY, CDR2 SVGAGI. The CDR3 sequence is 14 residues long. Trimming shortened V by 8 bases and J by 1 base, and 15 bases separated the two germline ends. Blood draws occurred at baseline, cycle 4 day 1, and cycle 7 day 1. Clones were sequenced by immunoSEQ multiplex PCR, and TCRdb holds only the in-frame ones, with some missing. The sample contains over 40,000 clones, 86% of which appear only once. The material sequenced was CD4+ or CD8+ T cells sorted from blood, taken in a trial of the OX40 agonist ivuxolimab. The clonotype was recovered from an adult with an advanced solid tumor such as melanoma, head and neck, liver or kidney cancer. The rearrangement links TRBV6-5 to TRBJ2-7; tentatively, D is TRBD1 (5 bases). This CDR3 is CASRPAGPSYEQYF. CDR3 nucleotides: TGTGCCAGCCGCCCGGCAGGGCCTTCCTACGAGCAGTACTTC.